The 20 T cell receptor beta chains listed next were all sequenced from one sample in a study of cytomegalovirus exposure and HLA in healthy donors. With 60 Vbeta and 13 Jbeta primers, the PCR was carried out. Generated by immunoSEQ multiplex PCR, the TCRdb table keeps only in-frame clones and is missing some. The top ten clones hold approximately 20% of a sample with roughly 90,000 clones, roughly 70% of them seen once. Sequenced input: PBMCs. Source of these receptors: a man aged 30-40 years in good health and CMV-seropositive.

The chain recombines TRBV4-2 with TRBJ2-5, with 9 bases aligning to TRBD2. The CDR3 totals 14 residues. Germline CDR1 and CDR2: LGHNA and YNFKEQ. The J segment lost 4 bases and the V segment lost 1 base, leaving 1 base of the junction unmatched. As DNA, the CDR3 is TGTGCCAGCAGCCAAGGAGCGGGAGGAGAGACCCAGTACTTC. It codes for CASSQGAGGETQYF.

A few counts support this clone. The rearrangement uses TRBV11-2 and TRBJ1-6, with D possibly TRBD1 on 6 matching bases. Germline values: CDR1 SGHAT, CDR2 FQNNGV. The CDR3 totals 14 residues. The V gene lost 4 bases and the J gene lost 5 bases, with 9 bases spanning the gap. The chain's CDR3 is CASSSGHHNSPLHF. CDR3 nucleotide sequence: TGTGCCAGCAGCTCGGGACACCATAATTCACCCCTCCACTTT.

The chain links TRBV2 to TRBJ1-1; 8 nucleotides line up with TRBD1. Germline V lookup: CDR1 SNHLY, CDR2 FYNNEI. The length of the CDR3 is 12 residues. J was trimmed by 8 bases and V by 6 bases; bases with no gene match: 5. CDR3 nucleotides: TGTGCCAGCAGGCTCGGACAGGGAGAAGCTTTCTTT. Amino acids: CASRLGQGEAFF.

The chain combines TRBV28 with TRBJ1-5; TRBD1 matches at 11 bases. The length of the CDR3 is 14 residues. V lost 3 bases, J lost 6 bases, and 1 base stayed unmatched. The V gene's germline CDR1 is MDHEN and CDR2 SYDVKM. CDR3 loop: CASSFGTGGQPQHF. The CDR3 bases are TGTGCCAGCAGTTTTGGGACAGGGGGTCAGCCCCAGCATTTT.

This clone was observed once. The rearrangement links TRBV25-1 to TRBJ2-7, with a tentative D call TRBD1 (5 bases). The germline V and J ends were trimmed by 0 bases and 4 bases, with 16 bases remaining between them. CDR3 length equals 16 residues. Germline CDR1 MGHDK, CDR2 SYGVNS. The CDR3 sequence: CASSEYGRGREYEQYF. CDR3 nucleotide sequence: TGTGCCAGCAGTGAATATGGCAGAGGCAGGGAATACGAGCAGTACTTC.

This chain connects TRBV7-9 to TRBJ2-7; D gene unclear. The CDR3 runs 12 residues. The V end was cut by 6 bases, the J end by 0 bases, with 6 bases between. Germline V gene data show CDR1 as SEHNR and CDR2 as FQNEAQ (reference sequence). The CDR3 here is CASSRSSYEQYF. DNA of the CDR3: TGTGCCAGCAGTAGAAGCTCCTACGAGCAGTACTTC.

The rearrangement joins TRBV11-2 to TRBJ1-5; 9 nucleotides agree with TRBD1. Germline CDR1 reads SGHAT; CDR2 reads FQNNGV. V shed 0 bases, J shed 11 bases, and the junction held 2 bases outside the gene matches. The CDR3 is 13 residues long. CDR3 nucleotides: TGTGCCAGCAGCTTAGAGGGACAGGGATCCCAGCATTTT. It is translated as CASSLEGQGSQHF.

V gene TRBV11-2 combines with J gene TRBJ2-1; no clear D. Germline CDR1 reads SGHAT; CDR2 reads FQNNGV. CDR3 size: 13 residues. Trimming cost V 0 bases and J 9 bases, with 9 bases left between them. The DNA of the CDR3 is TGTGCCAGCAGCTTAGAGAGGTTGGGTGAGCAGTTCTTC. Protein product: CASSLERLGEQFF.

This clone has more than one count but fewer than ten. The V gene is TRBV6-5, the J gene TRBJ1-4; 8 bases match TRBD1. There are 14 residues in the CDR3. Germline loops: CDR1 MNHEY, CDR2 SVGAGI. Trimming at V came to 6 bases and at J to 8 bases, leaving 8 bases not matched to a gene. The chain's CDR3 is CASRPGQGGEKLFF. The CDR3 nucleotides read TGTGCCAGCAGACCCGGACAGGGCGGGGAAAAACTGTTTTTT.

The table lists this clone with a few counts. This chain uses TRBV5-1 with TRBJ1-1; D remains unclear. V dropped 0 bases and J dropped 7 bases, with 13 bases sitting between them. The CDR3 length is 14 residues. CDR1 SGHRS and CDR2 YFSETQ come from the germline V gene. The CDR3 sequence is CASSLAGGFVEAFF. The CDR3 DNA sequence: TGCGCCAGCAGCTTGGCCGGAGGGTTCGTTGAAGCTTTCTTT.

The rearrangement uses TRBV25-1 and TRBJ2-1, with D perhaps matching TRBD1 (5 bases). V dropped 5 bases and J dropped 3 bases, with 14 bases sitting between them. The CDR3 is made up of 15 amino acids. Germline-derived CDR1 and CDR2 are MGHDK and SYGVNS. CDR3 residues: CASSQGGTGYNEQFF. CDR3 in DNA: TGTGCCAGCAGTCAGGGCGGCACGGGCTACAATGAGCAGTTCTTC.

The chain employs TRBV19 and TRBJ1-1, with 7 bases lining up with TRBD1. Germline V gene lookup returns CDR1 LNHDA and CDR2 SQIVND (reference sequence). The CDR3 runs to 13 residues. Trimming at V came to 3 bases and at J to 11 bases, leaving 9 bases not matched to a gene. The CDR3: CASSMGSGGWAFF. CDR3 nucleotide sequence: TGTGCCAGTAGTATGGGGTCAGGGGGTTGGGCTTTCTTT.

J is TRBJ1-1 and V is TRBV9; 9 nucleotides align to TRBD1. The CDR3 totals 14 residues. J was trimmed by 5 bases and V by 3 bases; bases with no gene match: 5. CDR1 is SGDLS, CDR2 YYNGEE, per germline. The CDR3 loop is CASSGPGQGTEAFF. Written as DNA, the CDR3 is TGTGCCAGCAGCGGACCGGGACAGGGAACTGAAGCTTTCTTT.

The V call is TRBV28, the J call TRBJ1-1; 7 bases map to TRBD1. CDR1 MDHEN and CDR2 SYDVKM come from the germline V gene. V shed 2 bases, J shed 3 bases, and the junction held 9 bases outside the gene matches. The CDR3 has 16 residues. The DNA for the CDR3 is TGTGCCAGCAGTTTACCGGCTTTCGGACAGGACACTGAAGCTTTCTTT. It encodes CASSLPAFGQDTEAFF.

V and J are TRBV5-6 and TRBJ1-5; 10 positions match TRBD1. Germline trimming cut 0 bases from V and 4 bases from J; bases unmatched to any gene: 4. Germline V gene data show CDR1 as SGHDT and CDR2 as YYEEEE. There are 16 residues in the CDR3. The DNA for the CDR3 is TGTGCCAGCAGCTTGGCCGGGACAGGGGCAAATCAGCCCCAGCATTTT. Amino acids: CASSLAGTGANQPQHF.

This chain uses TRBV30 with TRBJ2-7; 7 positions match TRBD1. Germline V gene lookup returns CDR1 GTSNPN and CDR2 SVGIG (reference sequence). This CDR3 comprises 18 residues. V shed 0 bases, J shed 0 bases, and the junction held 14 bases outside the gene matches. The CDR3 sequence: CAWSVPRGTRSSSYEQYF. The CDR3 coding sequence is TGTGCCTGGAGTGTACCCAGGGGGACCCGATCCAGCTCCTACGAGCAGTACTTC. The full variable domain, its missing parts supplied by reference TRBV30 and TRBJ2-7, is SQTIHQWPATLVQPVGSPLSLECTVEGTSNPNLYWYRQAAGRGLQLLFYSVGIGQISSEVPQNLSASRPQDRQFILSSKKLLLSDSGFYLCAWSVPRGTRSSSYEQYFGPGTRLTVT.

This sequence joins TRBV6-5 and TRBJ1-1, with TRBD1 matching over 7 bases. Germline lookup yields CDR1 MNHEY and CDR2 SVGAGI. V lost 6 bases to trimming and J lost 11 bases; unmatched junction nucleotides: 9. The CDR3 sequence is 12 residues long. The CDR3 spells CASRTGYEEAFF. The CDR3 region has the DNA TGTGCCAGCAGGACAGGGTATGAGGAGGCTTTCTTT.

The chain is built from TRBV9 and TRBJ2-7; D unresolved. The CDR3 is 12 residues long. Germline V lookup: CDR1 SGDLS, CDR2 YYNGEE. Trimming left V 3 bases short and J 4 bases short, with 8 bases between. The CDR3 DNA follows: TGTGCCAGCAGCGGGAACAGTTACGAGCAGTACTTC. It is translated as CASSGNSYEQYF.

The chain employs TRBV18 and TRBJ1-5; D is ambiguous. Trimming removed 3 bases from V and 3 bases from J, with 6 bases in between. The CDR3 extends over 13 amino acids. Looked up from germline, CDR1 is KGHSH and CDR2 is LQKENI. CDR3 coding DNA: TGTGCCAGCTCACCTGAGGCCAATCAGCCCCAGCATTTT. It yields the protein CASSPEANQPQHF. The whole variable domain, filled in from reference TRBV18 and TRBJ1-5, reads NAGVMQNPRHLVRRRGQEARLRCSPMKGHSHVYWYRQLPEEGLKFMVYLQKENIIDESGMPKERFSAEFPKEGPSILRIQQVVRGDSAAYFCASSPEANQPQHFGDGTRLSIL.

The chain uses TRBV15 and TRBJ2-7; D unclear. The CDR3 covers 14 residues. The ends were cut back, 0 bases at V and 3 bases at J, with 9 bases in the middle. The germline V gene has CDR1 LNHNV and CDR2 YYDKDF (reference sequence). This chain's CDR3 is CATSRDVADYEQYF. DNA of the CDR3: TGTGCCACCAGCAGAGACGTGGCGGACTACGAGCAGTACTTC.